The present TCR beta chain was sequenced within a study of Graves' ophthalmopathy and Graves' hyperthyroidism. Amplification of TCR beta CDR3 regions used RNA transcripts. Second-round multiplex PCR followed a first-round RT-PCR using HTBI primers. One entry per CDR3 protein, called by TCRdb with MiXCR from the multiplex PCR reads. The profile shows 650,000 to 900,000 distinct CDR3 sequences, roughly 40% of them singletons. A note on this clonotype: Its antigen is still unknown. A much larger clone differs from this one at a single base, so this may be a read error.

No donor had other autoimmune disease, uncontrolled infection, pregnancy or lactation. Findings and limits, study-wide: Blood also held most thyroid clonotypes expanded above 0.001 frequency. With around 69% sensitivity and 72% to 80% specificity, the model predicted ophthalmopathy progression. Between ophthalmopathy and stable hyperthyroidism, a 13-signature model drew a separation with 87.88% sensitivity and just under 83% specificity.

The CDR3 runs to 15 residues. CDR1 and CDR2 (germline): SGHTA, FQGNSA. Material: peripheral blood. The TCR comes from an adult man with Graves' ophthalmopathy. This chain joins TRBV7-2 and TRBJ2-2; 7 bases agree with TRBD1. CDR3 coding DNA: TGTGCCAGCAGCTTTAGAGGGGGCGGAACCGGGGAGCTGCTTTTT. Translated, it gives CASSFRGGGTGELLF. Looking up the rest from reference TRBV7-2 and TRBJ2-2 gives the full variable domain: GAGVSQSPSNKVTEKGKDVELRCDPISGHTALYWYRQSLGQGLEFLIYFQGNSAPDKSGLPSDRFSAERTGGSVSTLTIQRTQQEDSAVYLCASSFRGGGTGELLFGEGSRLTVL.